One sample yielded the 11 T cell receptor beta chains listed below, sequenced in a study of tumor and adjacent non-tumor tissue in lung cancer. This sample's RNA came from whole unsorted tissue. Three rounds of nested PCR, following a modified ARM-PCR protocol, produced the TCRbeta library. TCRdb redid the calling of the multiplex PCR reads with MiXCR, one entry per CDR3 protein. Among fewer than 85,000 distinct CDR3 sequences listed, 65% to 90% were seen once. The material sequenced was lung tumor tissue. The receptors originated from a woman in her forties or fifties with non-small cell lung cancer.

As to this clonotype: One end of the junction fails to match germline, which may point to a read error. The chain recombines TRBV12-3 or TRBV12-4 with TRBJ2-3; 9 bases fit TRBD2. The CDR3 contains 12 residues. The CDR3, as DNA: TGTGCCACCAGTTTAGCGGGAGATATGCAGTATTTT. It translates to CATSLAGDMQYF.

Remarks on this clonotype: One end of the junction does not line up with germline, which may come from a read error. CDR3: CASSLGSSGSGFELYF. The DNA of the CDR3 is TGTGCCAGTAGCTTAGGAAGTAGCGGGAGTGGTTTCGAGCTGTACTTC. V is TRBV7-8 and J is TRBJ2-7; 9 bases map to TRBD2. The CDR3 has 16 residues. Germline values: CDR1 SGHVS, CDR2 FQNEAQ.

Points on this clonotype: Its ends do not fully match the called genes, so a read error is possible. This chain joins TRBV6-1 and TRBJ2-7, with no clear D. This CDR3 comprises 13 residues. Germline CDR1 reads MNHNS; CDR2 reads SASEGT. The CDR3: CACSRVGSYEQYF. The CDR3 DNA follows: TGTGCCTGCAGTCGAGTGGGCTCCTACGAGCAGTACTTC.

With respect to this clonotype: A read error may explain this, as a much larger clone is one base away. This chain links TRBV14 with TRBJ2-1; maybe TRBD1 (6 bases). The V and J ends lost 5 bases and 12 bases respectively, with 17 bases between them. Germline assignment: CDR1 SGHDN and CDR2 FVKESK. The CDR3 runs to 13 residues. CDR3 in amino acids: CASSVTHARGQFF. Here the CDR3 DNA reads TGTGCCAGCAGCGTGACACACGCCAGGGGGCAGTTCTTC.

For this clonotype: One end of the junction does not line up with germline, which may come from a read error. The chain links TRBV20-1 to TRBJ1-5; a possible D gene is TRBD1 (6 bases). This CDR3 is 15 amino acids long. Germline lookup yields CDR1 DFQATT and CDR2 SNEGSKA (reference sequence). The CDR3: CSARPRQDGGQPHHF. The CDR3, as DNA: TGCAGTGCTAGACCGAGACAGGATGGTGGTCAGCCCCACCATTTT.

Points on this clonotype: A read error may account for a junction end that differs from germline. The chain carries TRBV11-2 and TRBJ2-2; D is unclear. CDR1 and CDR2 from the germline V gene are SGHAT and FQNNGV. CDR3 length: 17 amino acids. The CDR3 protein is CASSRRSISEGSGELFF. The CDR3 region has the DNA TGTGCTAGCAGCCGAAGGTCTATCAGCGAAGGGTCCGGGGAGCTGTTTTTT.

As for this clonotype: A read error may account for a junction end that differs from germline. CDR3 amino acids: CATSEGGFGTDTDTQYF. CDR3 sequence (DNA): TGTGCCACCAGTGAAGGAGGCTTTGGGACAGACACAGATACGCAGTATTTT. The rearrangement joins TRBV6-1 to TRBJ2-3, with 7 bases matching TRBD1. Germline V gives CDR1 MNHNS, CDR2 SASEGT. The length of the CDR3 is 17 residues.

About this clonotype itself: The CDR3 does not close with the conserved phenylalanine or tryptophan, likely indicating a read error. Because the CDR3's place on the DNA is in doubt, the DNA is left out and the CDR3 is given as listed by TCRdb. V usage is TRBV11-1 and J usage is TRBJ1-1; TRBD1 is the table's D call and was not checked against the DNA. The CDR3 length equals 17 residues, ends included. The V gene's germline CDR1 is SGHAT and CDR2 FQDESV (reference sequence). CDR3 residues: CASNRIGGQGVGTEAIS.

In regard to this clonotype: At one end the junction does not follow the germline gene, possibly because of a read error. The gene calls are TRBV20-1 and TRBJ2-1, with D perhaps TRBD2 (6 bases). Germline lookup yields CDR1 DFQATT and CDR2 SNEGSKA (reference sequence). The CDR3 sequence is 14 residues long. CDR3 nucleotides: TGCAGTGTTAGACTAGGGAGGTCCTACAATGAGCAGTTCTTC. This encodes CSVRLGRSYNEQFF.

In the case of this clonotype: Given a much more abundant clone one base away, this may be a read error. The J gene is TRBJ1-2, the V gene TRBV7-8; D not certain. The CDR3 has 13 residues. The V gene lost 4 bases and the J gene lost 8 bases, with 14 bases spanning the gap. CDR1 and CDR2 from the germline V gene are SGHVS and FQNEAQ. CDR3: CASSSGRRRGYTF. DNA of the CDR3: TGTGCCAGCAGCTCAGGACGGCGGCGAGGCTACACCTTC.

For this clonotype: One end of the junction is discordant with germline, which a read error may explain. The chain is built from TRBV11-1 and TRBJ2-3, with D perhaps TRBD1 (6 bases). The CDR3 has 13 amino acids. Germline CDR1 and CDR2: SGHAT and FQDESV (reference sequence). CDR3 nucleotides: TGTGCCAGCAGAGACACAGGGATGGATACGCAGTACTTT. Translation gives CASRDTGMDTQYF.